This TCR beta chain was identified in a study of spatial heterogeneity in lung cancer. Study at large: Sequencing consistently turned up more beta-chain sequences than alpha-chain sequences. The mean occurrence of each unique TCR and UMI combination in raw reads exceeded 9.5.

This clonotype rates as medium-sized. With the library built for alpha chains, this beta chain is off target and its frequency is not meaningful. This sample's time point: sample taken at primary tumor resection. Tumor, nontumor lung or frozen PBMC supplied whole RNA that was sequenced unsorted. MiXCR, applied by TCRdb to the 5' RACE reads, yields one record per CDR3 protein. The sample has approximately 12,000 distinct CDR3 sequences, roughly 5% seen once. The sequences come from lung tumor tissue, collected at surgery. The TCR was taken from a human donor with early-stage non-small cell lung cancer.

The CDR3 bases are TGTGCCAGCAGTTTGGGCGGAATGGGGTCAGGCTATGGCTACACCTTC. It yields the protein CASSLGGMGSGYGYTF. This sequence joins TRBV12-3 or TRBV12-4 and TRBJ1-2; D remains ambiguous. This CDR3 has 16 residues. Between the trimmed V and J ends, which lost 3 bases and 4 bases, there was a span of 18 bases.